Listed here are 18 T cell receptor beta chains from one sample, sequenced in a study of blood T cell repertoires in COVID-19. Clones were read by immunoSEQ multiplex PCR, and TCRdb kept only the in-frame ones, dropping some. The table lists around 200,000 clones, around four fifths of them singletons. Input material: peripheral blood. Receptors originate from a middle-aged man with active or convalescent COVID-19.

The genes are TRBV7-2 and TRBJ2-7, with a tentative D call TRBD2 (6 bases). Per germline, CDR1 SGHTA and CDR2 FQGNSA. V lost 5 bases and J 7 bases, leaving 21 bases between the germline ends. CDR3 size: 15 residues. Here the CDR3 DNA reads TGTGCCAGCAGCGTGTCCGGGACTCTCCTGCTGGAGCAGTACTTC. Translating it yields CASSVSGTLLLEQYF.

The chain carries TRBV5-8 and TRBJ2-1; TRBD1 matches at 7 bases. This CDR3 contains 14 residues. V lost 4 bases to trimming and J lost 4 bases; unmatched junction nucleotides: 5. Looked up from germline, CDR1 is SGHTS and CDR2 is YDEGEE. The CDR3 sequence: CASSPGTAYNEQFF. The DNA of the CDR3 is TGTGCCAGCAGCCCTGGGACAGCTTACAATGAGCAGTTCTTC.

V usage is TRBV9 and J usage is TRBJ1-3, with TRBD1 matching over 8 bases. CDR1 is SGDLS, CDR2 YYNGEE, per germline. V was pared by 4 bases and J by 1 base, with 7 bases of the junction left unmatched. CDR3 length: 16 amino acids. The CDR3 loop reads CASSSRTGLSGNTIYF. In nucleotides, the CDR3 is TGTGCCAGCAGCTCAAGGACAGGGCTTTCTGGAAACACCATATATTTT.

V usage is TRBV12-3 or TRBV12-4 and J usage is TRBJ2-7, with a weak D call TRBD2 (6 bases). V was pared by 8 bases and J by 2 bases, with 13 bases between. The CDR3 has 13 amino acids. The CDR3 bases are TGTGCCAGCGCGACGGGAGTCCCCTACGAGCAGTACTTC. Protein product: CASATGVPYEQYF.

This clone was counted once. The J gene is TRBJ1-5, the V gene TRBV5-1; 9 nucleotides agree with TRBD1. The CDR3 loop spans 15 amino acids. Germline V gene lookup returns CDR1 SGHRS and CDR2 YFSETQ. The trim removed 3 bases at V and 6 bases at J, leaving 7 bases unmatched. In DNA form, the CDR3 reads TGCGCCAGCAGCTCGGGGGGGACAGGGACTCAGCCCCAGCATTTT. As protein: CASSSGGTGTQPQHF.

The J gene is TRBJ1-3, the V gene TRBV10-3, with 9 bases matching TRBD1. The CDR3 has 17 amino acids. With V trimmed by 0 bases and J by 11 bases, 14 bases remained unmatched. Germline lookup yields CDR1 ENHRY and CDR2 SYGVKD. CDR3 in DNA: TGTGCCATCAGTGAGTCTCACCGGGACAGGGTTTTTGGGCCCATATATTTT. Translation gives CAISESHRDRVFGPIYF.

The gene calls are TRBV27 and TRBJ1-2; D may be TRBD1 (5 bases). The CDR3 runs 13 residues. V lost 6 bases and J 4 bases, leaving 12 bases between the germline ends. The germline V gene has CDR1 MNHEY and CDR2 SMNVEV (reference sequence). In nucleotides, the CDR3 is TGTGCCAGCAGACAGGACCTGGGCTATGGCTACACCTTC. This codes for CASRQDLGYGYTF.

The CDR3 bases are TGTGCCAGCAGCCAAGGGGCCCGGGGTCGGGAGACCCAGTACTTC. As protein: CASSQGARGRETQYF. The J gene is TRBJ2-5, the V gene TRBV3-1 (or the pseudogene TRBV3-2); D is perhaps TRBD2 (5 bases). Trimming stripped 1 base from V and 5 bases from J, with 14 bases between. Germline CDR1 LGHDT, CDR2 YNNKEL (reference sequence). The length of the CDR3 is 15 residues.

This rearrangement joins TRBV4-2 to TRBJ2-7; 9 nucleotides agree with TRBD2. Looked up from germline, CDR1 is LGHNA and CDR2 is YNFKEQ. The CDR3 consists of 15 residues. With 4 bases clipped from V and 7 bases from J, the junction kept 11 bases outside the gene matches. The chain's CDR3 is CASSPPGGRAWEQYF. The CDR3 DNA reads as TGTGCCAGCAGCCCTCCCGGCGGGAGGGCCTGGGAGCAGTACTTC.

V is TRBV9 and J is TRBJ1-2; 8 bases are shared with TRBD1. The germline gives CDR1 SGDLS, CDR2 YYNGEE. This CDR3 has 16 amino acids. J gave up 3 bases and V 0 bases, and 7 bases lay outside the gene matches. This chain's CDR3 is CASSVAAPGGDYGYTF. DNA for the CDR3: TGTGCCAGCAGCGTAGCTGCCCCAGGGGGCGACTATGGCTACACCTTC.

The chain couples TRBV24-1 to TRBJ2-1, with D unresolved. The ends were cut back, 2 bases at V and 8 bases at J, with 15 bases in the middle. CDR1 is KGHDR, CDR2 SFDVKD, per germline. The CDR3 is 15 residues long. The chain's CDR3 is CATSDSVTRGDEQFF. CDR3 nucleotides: TGTGCCACCAGTGATTCAGTCACCAGAGGCGATGAGCAGTTCTTC.

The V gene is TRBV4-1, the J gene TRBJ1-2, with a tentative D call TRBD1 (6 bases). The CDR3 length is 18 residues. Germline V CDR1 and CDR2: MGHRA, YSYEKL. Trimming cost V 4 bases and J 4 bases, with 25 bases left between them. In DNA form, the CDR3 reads TGCGCCAGCAGCCCGGGCGGCAGGGGAAACCGTTTAGCCTATGGCTACACCTTC. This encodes CASSPGGRGNRLAYGYTF.

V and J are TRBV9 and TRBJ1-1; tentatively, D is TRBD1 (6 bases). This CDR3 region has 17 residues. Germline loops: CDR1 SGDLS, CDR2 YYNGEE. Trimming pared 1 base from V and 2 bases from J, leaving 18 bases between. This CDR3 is CASSVLPSGQPNTEAFF. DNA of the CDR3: TGTGCCAGCAGCGTACTGCCATCCGGACAGCCAAACACTGAAGCTTTCTTT.

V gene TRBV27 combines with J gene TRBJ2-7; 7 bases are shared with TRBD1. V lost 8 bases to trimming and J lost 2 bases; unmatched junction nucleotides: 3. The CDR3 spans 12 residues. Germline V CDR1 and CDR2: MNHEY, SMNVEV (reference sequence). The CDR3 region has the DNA TGTGCCAGCTGGGACAGCCCCTACGAGCAGTACTTC. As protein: CASWDSPYEQYF.

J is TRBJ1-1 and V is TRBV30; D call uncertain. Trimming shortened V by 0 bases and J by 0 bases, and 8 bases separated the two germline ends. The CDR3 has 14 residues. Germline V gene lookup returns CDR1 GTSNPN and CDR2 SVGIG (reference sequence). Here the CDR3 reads CAWSVRGMNTEAFF. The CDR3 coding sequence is TGTGCCTGGAGTGTTCGAGGTATGAACACTGAAGCTTTCTTT.

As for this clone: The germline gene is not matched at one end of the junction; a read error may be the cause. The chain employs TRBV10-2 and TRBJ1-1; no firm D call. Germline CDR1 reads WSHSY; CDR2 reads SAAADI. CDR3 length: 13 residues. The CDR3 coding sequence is TGCGCCAGCAGTCAGTCTCCTAACACTGAAGCTTTCTTT. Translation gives CASSQSPNTEAFF.

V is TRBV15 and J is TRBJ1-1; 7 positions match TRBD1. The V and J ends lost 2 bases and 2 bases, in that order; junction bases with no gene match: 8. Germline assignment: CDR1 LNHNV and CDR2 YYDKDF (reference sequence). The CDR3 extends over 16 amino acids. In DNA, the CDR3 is TGTGCCACCAGCAGATTACAGGGGTTTCTAAACACTGAAGCTTTCTTT. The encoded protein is CATSRLQGFLNTEAFF.

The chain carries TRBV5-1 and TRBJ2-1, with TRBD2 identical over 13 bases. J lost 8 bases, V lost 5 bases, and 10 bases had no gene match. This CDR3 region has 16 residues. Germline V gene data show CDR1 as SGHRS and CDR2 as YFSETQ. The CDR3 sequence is CASSSLRTSGGHEQFF. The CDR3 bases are TGCGCCAGCAGTTCTCTTCGGACTAGCGGGGGCCATGAGCAGTTCTTC.